These T cell receptor beta chains were read from a single sample in a study of blood T cell repertoires in COVID-19. Assay: immunoSEQ multiplex PCR; the TCRdb copy retains only in-frame clones and omits some. The data show roughly 70,000 clones, around 81% seen once. Sequencing was performed on peripheral blood. The receptors stem from a human donor in a cohort sampled during active COVID-19. CDR3s include the opening cysteine and the closing phenylalanine or tryptophan. Fields, in order: clone size, V gene, J gene, CDR3 protein. Size tells how often a clone was seen (once, few, many) or the class of an expanded clone, and some rows leave it out.

clone size: -; V gene: TRBV5-5; J gene: TRBJ2-1; CDR3 protein: CASSLIGTSGGYNEQFF
clone size: -; V gene: TRBV18; J gene: TRBJ2-1; CDR3 protein: CASSPNRYNEQFF
clone size: -; V gene: TRBV24-1; J gene: TRBJ1-5; CDR3 protein: CATSAGDQPQHF
clone size: -; V gene: TRBV7-9; J gene: TRBJ2-3; CDR3 protein: CASSLELDTQYF
clone size: -; V gene: TRBV9; J gene: TRBJ2-5; CDR3 protein: CASSVGASGGATETQYF
clone size: -; V gene: TRBV6-2/TRBV6-3; J gene: TRBJ2-7; CDR3 protein: CASSYPSGGANEQYF
clone size: -; V gene: TRBV7-9; J gene: TRBJ2-1; CDR3 protein: CASTSTGTGSRNEQFF
clone size: few; V gene: TRBV6-2/TRBV6-3; J gene: TRBJ1-6; CDR3 protein: CASSYRGPLHF
clone size: -; V gene: TRBV4-1; J gene: TRBJ2-7; CDR3 protein: CASSQVVIGGERSYEQYF
clone size: -; V gene: TRBV5-1; J gene: TRBJ2-2; CDR3 protein: CASTLRGVNTGELFF
clone size: -; V gene: TRBV7-8; J gene: TRBJ2-7; CDR3 protein: CASSSVYEQYF
clone size: -; V gene: TRBV10-3; J gene: TRBJ2-3; CDR3 protein: CAISESSLAGLADTQYF
clone size: -; V gene: TRBV4-2; J gene: TRBJ2-2; CDR3 protein: CASSQVSRGELFF
clone size: -; V gene: TRBV6-5; J gene: TRBJ1-6; CDR3 protein: CASSYDFAVPPLHF
clone size: -; V gene: TRBV7-9; J gene: TRBJ1-6; CDR3 protein: CASSSGRDSPLHF
clone size: -; V gene: TRBV19; J gene: TRBJ1-1; CDR3 protein: CASSIRDRVGTEAFF
clone size: few; V gene: TRBV4-1; J gene: TRBJ1-1; CDR3 protein: CASSQDRGTEAFF
clone size: -; V gene: TRBV13; J gene: TRBJ1-1; CDR3 protein: CASSESTGVWKMEEAFF